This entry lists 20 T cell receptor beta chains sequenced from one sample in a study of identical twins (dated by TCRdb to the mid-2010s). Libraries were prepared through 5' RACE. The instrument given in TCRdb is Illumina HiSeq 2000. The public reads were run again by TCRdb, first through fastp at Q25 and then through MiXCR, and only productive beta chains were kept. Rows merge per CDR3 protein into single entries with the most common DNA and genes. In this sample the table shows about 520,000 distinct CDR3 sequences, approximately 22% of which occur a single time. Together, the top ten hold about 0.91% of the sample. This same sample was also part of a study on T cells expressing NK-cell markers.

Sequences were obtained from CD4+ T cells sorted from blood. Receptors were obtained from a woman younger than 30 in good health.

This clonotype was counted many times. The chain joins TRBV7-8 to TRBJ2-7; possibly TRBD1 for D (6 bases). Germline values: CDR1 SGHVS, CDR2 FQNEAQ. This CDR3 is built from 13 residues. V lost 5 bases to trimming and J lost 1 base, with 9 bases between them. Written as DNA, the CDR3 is TGTGCCAGCAGCCCTGACAGGTCCTACGAGCAGTACTTC. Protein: CASSPDRSYEQYF.

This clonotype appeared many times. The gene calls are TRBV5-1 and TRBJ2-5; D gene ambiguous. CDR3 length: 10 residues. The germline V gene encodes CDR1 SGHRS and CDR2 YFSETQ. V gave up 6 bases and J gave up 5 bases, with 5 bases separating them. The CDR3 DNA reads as TGCGCCAGCACGGGTGAGACCCAGTACTTC. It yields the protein CASTGETQYF. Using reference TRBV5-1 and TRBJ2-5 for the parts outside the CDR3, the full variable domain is KAGVTQTPRYLIKTRGQQVTLSCSPISGHRSVSWYQQTPGQGLQFLFEYFSETQRNKGNFPGRFSGRQFSNSRSEMNVSTLELGDSALYLCASTGETQYFGPGTRLLVL.

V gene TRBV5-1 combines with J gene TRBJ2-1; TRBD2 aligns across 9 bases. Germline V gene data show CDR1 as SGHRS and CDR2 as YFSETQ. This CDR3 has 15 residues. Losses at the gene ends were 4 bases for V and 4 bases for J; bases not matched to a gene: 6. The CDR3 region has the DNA TGCGCCAGCAGCACCCCGACTAGCGGATACAATGAGCAGTTCTTC. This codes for CASSTPTSGYNEQFF.

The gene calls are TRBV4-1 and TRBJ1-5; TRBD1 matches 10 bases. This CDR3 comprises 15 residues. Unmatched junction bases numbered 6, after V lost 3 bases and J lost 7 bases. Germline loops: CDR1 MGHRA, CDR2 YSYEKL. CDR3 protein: CASSQGDRGGQPQHF. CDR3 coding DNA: TGCGCCAGCAGCCAGGGGGACAGGGGCGGCCAGCCCCAGCATTTT.

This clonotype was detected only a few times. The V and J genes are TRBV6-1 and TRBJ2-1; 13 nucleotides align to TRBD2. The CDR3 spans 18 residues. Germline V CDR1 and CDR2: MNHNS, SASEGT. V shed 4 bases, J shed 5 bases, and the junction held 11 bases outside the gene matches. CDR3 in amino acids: CASSASRTSGRGDNEQFF. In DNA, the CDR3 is TGTGCCAGCAGTGCTAGCAGGACTAGCGGGAGAGGTGACAATGAGCAGTTCTTC.

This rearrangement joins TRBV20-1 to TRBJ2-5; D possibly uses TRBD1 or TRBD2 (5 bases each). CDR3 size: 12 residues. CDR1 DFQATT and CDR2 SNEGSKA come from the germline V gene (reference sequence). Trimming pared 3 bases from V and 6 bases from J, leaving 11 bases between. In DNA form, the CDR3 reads TGCAGTGCTAGCGTGGGGACGAAGACCCAGTACTTC. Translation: CSASVGTKTQYF.

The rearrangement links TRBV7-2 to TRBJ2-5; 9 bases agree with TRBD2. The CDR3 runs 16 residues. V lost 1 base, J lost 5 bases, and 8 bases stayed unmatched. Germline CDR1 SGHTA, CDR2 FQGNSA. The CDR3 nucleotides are TGTGCCAGCAGCTTAGACGGCGGGGGGGCTCGGGAGACCCAGTACTTC. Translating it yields CASSLDGGGARETQYF.

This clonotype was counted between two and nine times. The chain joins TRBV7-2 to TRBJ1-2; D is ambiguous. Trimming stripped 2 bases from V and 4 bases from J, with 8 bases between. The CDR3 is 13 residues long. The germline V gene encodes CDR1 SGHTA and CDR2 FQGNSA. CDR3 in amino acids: CASSLRGRYGYTF. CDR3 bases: TGTGCCAGCAGCTTACGCGGGCGCTATGGCTACACCTTC.

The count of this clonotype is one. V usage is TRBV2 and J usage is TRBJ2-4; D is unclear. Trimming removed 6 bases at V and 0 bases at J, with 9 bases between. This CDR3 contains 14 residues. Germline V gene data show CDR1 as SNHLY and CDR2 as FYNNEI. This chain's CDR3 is CASRKQIAKNIQYF. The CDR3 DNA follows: TGTGCCAGCAGGAAACAGATAGCCAAAAACATTCAGTACTTC.

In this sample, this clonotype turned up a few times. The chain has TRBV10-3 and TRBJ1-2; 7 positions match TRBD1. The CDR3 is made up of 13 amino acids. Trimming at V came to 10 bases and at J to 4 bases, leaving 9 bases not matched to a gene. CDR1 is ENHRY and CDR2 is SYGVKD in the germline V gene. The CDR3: CARRAGDSYGYTF. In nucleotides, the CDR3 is TGTGCCAGGCGAGCGGGGGACAGCTATGGCTACACCTTC.

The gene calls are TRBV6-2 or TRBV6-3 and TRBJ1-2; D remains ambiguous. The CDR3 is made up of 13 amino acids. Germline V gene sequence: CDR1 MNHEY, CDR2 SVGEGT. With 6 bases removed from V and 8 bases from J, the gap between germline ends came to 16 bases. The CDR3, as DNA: TGTGCCAGCAGCACACGGACTGTCTTCGGCTACACCTTC. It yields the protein CASSTRTVFGYTF.

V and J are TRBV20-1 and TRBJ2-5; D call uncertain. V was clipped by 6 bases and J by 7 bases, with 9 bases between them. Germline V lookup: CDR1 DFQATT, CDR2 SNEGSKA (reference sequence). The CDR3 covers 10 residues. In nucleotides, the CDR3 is TGCAGTGCCAACGCCGGGACCCAGTACTTC. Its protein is CSANAGTQYF.

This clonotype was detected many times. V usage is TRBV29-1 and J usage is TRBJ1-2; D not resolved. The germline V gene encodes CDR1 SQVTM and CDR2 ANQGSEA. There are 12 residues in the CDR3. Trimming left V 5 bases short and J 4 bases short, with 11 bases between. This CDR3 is CSVLVQSYGYTF. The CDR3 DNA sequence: TGCAGCGTTCTAGTACAGAGCTATGGCTACACCTTC.

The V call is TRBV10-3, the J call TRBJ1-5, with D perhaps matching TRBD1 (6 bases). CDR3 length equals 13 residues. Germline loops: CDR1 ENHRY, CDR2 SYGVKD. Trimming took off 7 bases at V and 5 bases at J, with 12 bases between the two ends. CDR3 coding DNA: TGTGCCATCAAGTCGGACAGTTATCAGCCCCAGCATTTT. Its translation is CAIKSDSYQPQHF.

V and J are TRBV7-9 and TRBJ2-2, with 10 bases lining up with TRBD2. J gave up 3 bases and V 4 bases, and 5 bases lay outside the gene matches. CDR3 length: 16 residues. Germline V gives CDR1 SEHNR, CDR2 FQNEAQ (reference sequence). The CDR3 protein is CASSSLAGVYTGELFF. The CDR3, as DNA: TGTGCCAGCAGCTCTCTAGCGGGAGTATACACCGGGGAGCTGTTTTTT.

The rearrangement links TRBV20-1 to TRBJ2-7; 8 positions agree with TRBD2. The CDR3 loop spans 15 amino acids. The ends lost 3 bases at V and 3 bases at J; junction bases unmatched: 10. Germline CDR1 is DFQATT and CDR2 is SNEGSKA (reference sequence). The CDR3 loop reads CSASSGGGNVYEQYF. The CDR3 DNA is TGCAGTGCTAGTTCGGGCGGGGGGAACGTCTACGAGCAGTACTTC.

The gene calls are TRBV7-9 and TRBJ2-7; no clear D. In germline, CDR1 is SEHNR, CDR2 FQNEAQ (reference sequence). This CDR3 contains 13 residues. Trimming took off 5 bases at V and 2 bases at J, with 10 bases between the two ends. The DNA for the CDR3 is TGTGCCAGCAGCCCGAAGGGTCCCTACGAGCAGTACTTC. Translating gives CASSPKGPYEQYF. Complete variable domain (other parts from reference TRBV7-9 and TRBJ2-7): DTGVSQNPRHKITKRGQNVTFRCDPISEHNRLYWYRQTLGQGPEFLTYFQNEAQLEKSRLLSDRFSAERPKGSFSTLEIQRTEQGDSAMYLCASSPKGPYEQYFGPGTRLTVT.

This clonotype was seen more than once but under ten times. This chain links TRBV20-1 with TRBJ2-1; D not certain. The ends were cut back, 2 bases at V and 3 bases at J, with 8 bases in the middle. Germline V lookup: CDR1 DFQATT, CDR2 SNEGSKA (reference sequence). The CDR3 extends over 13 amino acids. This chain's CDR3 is CSARSLLYNEQFF. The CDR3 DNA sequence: TGCAGTGCTAGATCACTTCTCTACAATGAGCAGTTCTTC.

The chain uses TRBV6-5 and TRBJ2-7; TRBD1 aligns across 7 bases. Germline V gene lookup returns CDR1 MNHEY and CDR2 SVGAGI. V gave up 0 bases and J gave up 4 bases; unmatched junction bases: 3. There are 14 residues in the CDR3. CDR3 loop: CASSYSQGLYEQYF. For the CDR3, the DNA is TGTGCCAGCAGTTACTCACAGGGGCTGTACGAGCAGTACTTC.

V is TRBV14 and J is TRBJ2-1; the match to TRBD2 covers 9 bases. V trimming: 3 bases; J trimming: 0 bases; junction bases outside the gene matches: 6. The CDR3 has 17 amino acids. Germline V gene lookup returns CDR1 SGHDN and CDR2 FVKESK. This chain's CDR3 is CASSQLTSGASYNEQFF. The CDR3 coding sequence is TGTGCCAGCAGCCAGCTGACTAGCGGTGCCTCCTACAATGAGCAGTTCTTC.